The text below deals with one T cell receptor beta chain. This sample is part of a study of blood T cell repertoires in COVID-19. The assay was immunoSEQ multiplex PCR, and TCRdb's table has in-frame clones only and misses some. The data hold over 45,000 clones, with about nine tenths observed a single time. The V and J ends lost 1 base and 5 bases respectively, with 5 bases between them. The CDR3 spans 13 residues. Germline V gene data show CDR1 as KGHDR and CDR2 as SFDVKD. Sequenced: peripheral blood. The sequence came from a middle-aged man with COVID-19, enrolled during active disease. The rearrangement joins TRBV24-1 to TRBJ2-1; no definite D call. This CDR3 is CATSDFTDNEQFF. As DNA, the CDR3 is TGTGCCACCAGTGATTTCACAGACAATGAGCAGTTCTTC.